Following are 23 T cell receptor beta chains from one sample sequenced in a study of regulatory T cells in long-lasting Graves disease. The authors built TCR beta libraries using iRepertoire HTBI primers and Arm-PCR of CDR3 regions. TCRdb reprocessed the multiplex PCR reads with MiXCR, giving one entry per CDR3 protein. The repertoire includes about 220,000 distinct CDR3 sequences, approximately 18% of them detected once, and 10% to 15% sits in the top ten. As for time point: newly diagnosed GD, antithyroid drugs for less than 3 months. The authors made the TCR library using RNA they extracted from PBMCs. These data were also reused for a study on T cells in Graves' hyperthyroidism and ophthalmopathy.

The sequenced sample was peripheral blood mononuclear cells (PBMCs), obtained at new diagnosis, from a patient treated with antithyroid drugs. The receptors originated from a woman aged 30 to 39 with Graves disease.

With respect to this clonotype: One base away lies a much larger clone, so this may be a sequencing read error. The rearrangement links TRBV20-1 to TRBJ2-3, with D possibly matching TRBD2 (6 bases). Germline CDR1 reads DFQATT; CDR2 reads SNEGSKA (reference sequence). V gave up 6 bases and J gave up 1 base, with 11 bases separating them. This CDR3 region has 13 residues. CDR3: CSAFTGGTDTQYF. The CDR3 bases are TGCAGTGCCTTTACGGGGGGCACAGATACGCAGTATTTT.

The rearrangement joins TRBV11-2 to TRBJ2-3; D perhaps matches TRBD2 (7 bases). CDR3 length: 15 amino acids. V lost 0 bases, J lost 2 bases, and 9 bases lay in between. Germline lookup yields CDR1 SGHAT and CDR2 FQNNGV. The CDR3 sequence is CASSLEGGPTDTQYF. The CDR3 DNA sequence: TGTGCCAGCAGCTTAGAGGGGGGGCCCACAGATACGCAGTATTTT.

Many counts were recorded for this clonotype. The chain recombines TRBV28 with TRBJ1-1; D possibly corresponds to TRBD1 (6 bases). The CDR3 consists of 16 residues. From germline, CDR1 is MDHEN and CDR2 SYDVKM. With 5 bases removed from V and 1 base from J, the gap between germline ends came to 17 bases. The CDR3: CASSPQSGAPNTEAFF. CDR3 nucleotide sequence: TGTGCCAGCAGTCCCCAATCAGGGGCCCCGAACACTGAAGCTTTCTTT.

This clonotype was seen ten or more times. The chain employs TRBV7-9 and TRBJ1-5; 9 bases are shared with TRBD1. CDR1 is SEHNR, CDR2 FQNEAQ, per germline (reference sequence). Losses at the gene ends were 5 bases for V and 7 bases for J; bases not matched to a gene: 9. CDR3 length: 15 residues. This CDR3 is CASSPTGGGRQPQHF. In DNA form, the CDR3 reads TGTGCCAGCAGCCCCACAGGGGGCGGAAGACAGCCCCAGCATTTT.

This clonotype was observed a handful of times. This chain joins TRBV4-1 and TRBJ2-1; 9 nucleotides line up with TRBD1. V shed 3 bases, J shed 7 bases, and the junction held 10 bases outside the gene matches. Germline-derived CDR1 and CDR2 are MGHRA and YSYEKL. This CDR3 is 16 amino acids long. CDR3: CASSHLPGQGANEQFF. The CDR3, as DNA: TGCGCCAGCAGCCATCTCCCGGGACAGGGTGCGAATGAGCAGTTCTTC.

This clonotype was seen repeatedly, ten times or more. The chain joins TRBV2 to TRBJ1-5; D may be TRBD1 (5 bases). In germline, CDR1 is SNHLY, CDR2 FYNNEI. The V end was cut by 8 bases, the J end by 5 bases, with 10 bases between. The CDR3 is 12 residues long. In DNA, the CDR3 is TGTGCCAGCGGGGGGGGGTATCAGCCCCAGCATTTT. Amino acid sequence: CASGGGYQPQHF.

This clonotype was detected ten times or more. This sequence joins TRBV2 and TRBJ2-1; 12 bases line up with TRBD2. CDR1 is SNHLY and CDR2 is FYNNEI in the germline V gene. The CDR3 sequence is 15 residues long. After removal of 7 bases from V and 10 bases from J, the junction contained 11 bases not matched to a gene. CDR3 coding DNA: TGTGCCAGCACTGGGCTCCTAGCGGGGGGGGGGGAGCAGTTCTTC. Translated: CASTGLLAGGGEQFF.

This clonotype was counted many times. The CDR3 is CASSLEAGGNTGELFF. The CDR3 region has the DNA TGTGCCAGCAGCTTAGAGGCAGGGGGCAACACCGGGGAGCTGTTTTTT. V gene TRBV7-9 combines with J gene TRBJ2-2, with 8 bases that match TRBD1. V lost 1 base to trimming and J lost 2 bases; unmatched junction nucleotides: 3. The CDR3 consists of 16 residues. The germline V gene encodes CDR1 SEHNR and CDR2 FQNEAQ (reference sequence).

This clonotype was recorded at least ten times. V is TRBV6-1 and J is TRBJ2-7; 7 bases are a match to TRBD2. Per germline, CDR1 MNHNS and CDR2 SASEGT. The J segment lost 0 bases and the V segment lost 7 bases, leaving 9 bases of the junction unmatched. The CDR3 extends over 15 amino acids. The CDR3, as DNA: TGTGCCAGCAAGGAGGCGGGGGTGGGCTCCTACGAGCAGTACTTC. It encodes CASKEAGVGSYEQYF.

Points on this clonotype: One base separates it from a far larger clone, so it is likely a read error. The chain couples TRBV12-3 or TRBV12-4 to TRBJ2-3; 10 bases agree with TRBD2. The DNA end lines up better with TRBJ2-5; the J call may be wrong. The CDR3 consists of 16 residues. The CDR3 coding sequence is TGTGCCAGCAGCTTCCGGAGCGGGGGGGCATTAGGGACCCAGTACTTC. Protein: CASSFRSGGALGTQYF.

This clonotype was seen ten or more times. The CDR3 DNA reads TGTGCCTGGAGTGTCTCCCTAGCGGGGGCGAGCTCCTACGAGCAGTACTTC. This translates into CAWSVSLAGASSYEQYF. The V and J genes are TRBV30 and TRBJ2-7, with 10 bases aligning to TRBD2. V lost 0 bases and J lost 0; bases outside the gene matches: 8. The V gene's germline CDR1 is GTSNPN and CDR2 SVGIG (reference sequence). CDR3 length: 17 amino acids.

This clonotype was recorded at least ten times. Here the CDR3 reads CASSYEAGTSTDTQYF. CDR3 coding DNA: TGTGCCAGCAGTTACGAAGCGGGAACTAGCACAGATACGCAGTATTTT. V and J are TRBV6-2 or TRBV6-3 and TRBJ2-3; 7 bases fit TRBD2. Germline V gives CDR1 MNHEY, CDR2 SVGEGT. The CDR3 is made up of 16 amino acids. Losses at the gene ends were 2 bases for V and 0 bases for J; bases not matched to a gene: 5.

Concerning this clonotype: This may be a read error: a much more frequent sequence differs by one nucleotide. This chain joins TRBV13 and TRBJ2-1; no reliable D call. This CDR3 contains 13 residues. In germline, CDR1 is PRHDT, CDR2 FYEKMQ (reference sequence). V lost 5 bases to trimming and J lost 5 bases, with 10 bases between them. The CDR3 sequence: CASSLSHNNEQFF. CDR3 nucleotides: TGTGCCAGCAGCCTCTCGCACAACAATGAGCAGTTCTTC.

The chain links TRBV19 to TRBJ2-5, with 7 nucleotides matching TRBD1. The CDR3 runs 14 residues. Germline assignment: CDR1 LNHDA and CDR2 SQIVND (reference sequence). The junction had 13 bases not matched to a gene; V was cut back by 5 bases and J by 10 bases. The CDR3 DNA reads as TGTGCCAGTAGTGGTCCCGACAGGGTGGCGATCCAGTACTTC. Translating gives CASSGPDRVAIQYF.

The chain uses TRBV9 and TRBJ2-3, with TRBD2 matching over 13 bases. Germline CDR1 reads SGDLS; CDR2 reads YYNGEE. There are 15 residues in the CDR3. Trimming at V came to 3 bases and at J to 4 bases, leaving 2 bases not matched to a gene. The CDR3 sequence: CASSGGLAGSDTQYF. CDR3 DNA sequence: TGTGCCAGCAGCGGGGGACTAGCGGGGTCAGATACGCAGTATTTT.

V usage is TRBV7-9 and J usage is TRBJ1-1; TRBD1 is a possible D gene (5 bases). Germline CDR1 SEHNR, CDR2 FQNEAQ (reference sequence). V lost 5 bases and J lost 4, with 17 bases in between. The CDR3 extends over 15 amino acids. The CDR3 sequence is CASSHGAGGSTEAFF. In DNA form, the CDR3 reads TGTGCCAGCAGCCACGGGGCGGGCGGTAGCACTGAAGCTTTCTTT.

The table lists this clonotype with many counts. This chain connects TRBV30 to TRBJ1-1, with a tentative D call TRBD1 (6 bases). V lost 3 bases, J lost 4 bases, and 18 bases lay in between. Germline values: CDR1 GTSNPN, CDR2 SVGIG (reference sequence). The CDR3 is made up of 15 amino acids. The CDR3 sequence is CAWSTWGGLSTEAFF. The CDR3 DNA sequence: TGTGCCTGGAGCACTTGGGGGGGGCTTAGCACTGAAGCTTTCTTT.

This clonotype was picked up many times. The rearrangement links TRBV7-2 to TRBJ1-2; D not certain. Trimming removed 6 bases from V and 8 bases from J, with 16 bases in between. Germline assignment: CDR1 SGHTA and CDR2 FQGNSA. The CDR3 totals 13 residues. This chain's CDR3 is CASRPDLREGYTF. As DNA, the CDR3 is TGTGCCAGCAGACCGGATTTGAGGGAGGGCTACACCTTC.

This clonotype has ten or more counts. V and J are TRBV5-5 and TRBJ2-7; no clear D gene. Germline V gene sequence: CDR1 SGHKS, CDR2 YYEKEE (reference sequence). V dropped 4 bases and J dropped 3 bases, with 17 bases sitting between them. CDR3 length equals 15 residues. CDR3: CASSPSYGGYYEQYF. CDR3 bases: TGTGCCAGCAGCCCCTCGTACGGCGGCTACTACGAGCAGTACTTC. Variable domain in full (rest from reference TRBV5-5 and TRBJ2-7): DAGVTQSPTHLIKTRGQQVTLRCSPISGHKSVSWYQQVLGQGPQFIFQYYEKEERGRGNFPDRFSARQFPNYSSELNVNALLLGDSALYLCASSPSYGGYYEQYFGPGTRLTVT.

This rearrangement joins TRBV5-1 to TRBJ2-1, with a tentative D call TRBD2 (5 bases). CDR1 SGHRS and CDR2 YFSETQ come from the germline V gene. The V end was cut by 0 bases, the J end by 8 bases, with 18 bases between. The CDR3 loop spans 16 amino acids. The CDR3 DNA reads TGCGCCAGCAGCTTGGAGCAGCTAGCACGGAGCGATGAGCAGTTCTTC. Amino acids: CASSLEQLARSDEQFF.

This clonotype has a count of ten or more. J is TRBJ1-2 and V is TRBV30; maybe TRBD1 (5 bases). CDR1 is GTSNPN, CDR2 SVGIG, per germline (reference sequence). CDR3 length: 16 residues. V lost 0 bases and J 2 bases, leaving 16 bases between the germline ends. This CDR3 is CAWSVPESGVNYGYTF. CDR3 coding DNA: TGTGCCTGGAGTGTACCAGAGTCGGGGGTAAACTATGGCTACACCTTC.

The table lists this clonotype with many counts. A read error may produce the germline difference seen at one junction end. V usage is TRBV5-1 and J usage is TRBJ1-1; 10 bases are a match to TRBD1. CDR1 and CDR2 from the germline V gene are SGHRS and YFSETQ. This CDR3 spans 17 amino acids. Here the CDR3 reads CASSLRGTGDKNTEAFF. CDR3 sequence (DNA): TGCGCCAGCAGCTTGCGCGGGACAGGGGATAAGAACACTGAAGCTTTTTTT.

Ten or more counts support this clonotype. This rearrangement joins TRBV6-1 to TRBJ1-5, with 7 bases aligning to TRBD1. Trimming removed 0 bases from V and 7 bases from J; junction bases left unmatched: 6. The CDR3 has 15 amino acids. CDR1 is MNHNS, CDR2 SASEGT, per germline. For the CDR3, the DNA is TGTGCCAGCAGTGAAGCCCGGACAGGTCGCCAGCCCCAGCATTTT. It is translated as CASSEARTGRQPQHF.